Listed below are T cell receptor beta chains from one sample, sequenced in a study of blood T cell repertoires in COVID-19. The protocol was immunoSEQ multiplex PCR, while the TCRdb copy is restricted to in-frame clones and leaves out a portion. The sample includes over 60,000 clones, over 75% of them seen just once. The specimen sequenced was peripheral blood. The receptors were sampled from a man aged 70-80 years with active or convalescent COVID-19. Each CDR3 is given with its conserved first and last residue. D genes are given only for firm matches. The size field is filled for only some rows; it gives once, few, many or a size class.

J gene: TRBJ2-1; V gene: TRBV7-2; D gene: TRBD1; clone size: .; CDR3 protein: CASSSDRGQYNEQFF; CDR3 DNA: TGTGCCAGCAGCTCAGACAGGGGCCAATACAATGAGCAGTTCTTC
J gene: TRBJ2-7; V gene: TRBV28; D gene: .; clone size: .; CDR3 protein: CASSMTGAASDEQYF; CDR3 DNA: TGTGCCAGCAGTATGACAGGTGCGGCATCAGACGAGCAGTACTTC
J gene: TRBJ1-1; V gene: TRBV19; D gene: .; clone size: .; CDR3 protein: CASKKRENTEAFF; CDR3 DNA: TGTGCCAGTAAAAAGAGGGAGAACACTGAAGCTTTCTTT
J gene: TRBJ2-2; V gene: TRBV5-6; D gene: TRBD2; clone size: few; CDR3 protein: CASSFGTSGSSTGELFF; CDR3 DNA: TGTGCCAGCAGCTTCGGGACTAGCGGGAGTTCCACCGGGGAGCTGTTTTTT
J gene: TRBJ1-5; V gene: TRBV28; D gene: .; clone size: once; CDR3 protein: CASSLSTGFYSNQPQHF; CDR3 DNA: TGTGCCAGCAGTTTATCCACAGGCTTCTATAGCAATCAGCCCCAGCATTTT
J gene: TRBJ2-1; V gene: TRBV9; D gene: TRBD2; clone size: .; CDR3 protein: CASTEIAGNYNEQFF; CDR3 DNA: TGTGCCAGCACCGAAATAGCGGGAAACTACAATGAGCAGTTCTTC
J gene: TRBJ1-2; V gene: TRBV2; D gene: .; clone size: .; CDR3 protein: CASRVDSNYGYTF; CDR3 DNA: TGTGCCAGCAGGGTAGACAGCAACTATGGCTACACCTTC
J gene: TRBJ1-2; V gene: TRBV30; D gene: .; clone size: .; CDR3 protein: CAWSVKGAYGYTF; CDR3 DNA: TGTGCCTGGAGTGTAAAAGGGGCCTATGGCTACACCTTC
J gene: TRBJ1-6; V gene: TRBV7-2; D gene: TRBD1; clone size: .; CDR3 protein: CASSLRDRGYNSPLHF; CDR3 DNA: TGTGCCAGCAGCCTCCGGGACAGGGGTTATAATTCACCCCTCCACTTT
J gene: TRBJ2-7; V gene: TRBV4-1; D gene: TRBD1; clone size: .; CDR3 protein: CASSHRQGLDYEQYF; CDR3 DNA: TGCGCCAGCAGCCACCGACAGGGGCTCGACTACGAGCAGTACTTC
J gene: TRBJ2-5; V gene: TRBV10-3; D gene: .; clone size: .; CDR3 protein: CAISGGGHNLNQETQYF; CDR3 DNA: TGTGCCATCAGTGGGGGGGGACACAATCTAAACCAAGAGACCCAGTACTTC
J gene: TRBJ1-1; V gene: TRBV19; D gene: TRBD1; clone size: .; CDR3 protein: CASSIDTSGGSEAFF; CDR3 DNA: TGTGCCAGTAGTATAGATACGTCAGGGGGCTCCGAGGCTTTCTTT
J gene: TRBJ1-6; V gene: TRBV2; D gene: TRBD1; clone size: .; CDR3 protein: CASTPGQGTSPLHF; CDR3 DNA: TGTGCCAGCACCCCCGGACAGGGAACTTCACCCCTCCACTTT
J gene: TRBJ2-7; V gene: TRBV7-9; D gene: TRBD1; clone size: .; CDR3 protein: CASSQEAGTGGYEQYF; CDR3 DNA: TGTGCCAGCAGCCAGGAGGCGGGGACAGGCGGCTACGAGCAGTACTTC
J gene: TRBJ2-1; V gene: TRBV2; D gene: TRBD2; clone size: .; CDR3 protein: CASTAGTSSAQLF; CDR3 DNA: TGTGCCAGCACTGCCGGGACTAGCTCCGCGCAGCTCTTC
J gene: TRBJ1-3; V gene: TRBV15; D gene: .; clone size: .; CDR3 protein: CATSRVGGAGNTIYF; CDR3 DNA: TGTGCCACCAGCAGAGTCGGCGGGGCTGGAAACACCATATATTTT
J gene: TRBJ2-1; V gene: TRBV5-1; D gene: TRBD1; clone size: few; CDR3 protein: CASSLADRGYNEQFF; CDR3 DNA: TGCGCCAGCAGCTTGGCGGACAGGGGGTACAATGAGCAGTTCTTC
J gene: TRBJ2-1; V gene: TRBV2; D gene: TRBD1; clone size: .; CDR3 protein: CASEQGVPYNEQFF; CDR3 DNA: TGTGCCAGCGAGCAGGGGGTTCCCTACAATGAGCAGTTCTTC
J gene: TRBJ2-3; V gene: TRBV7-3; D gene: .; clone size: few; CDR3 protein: CASSLGLVASDTQYF; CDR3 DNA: TGTGCCAGCAGCTTAGGACTTGTAGCATCGGATACGCAGTATTTT
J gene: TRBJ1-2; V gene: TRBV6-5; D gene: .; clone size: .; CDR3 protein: CASTFDRSANYGYTF; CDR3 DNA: TGTGCCAGCACCTTTGACAGGTCCGCTAACTATGGCTACACCTTC
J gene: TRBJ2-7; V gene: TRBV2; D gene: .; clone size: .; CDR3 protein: CASRGGSYEQYF; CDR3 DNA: TGTGCCAGCAGAGGGGGTTCCTACGAGCAGTACTTC
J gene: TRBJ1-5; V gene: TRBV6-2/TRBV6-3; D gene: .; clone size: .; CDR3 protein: CASSFYRDAGNQPQHF; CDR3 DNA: TGTGCCAGCAGTTTTTACAGGGACGCCGGCAATCAGCCCCAGCATTTT
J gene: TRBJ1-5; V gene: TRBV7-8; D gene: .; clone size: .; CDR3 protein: CASSHRGGNQPQHF; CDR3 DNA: TGTGCCAGCAGCCACCGGGGGGGCAATCAGCCCCAGCATTTT
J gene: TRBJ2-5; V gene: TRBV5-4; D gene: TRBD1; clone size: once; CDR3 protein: CASSLGSGQGAKETQYF; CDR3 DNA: TGTGCCAGCAGCTTAGGTTCGGGACAGGGGGCAAAAGAGACCCAGTACTTC
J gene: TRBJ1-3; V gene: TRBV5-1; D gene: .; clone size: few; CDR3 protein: CASSPPGGSGNTIYF; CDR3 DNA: TGCGCCAGCAGCCCACCGGGAGGGTCTGGAAACACCATATATTTT
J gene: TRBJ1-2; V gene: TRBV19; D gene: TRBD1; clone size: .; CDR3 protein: CASRAGTGGRRNRYTF; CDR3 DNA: TGTGCCAGTAGAGCCGGGACAGGGGGCCGCCGAAATCGCTACACCTTC
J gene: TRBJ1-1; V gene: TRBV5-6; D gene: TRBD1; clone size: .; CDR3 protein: CASSGDRGRNTEAFF; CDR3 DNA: TGTGCCAGCAGCGGGGACAGGGGGCGGAACACTGAAGCTTTCTTT
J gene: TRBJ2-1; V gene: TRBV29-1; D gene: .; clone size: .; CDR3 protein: CSVETLAYNEQFF; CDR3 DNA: TGCAGCGTCGAAACTTTAGCGTACAATGAGCAGTTCTTC
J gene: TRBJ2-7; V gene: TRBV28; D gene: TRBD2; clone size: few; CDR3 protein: CASRSPSGTYEQYF; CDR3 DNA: TGTGCCAGCAGGTCACCTAGCGGAACCTACGAGCAGTACTTC
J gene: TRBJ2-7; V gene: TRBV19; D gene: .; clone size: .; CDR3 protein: CASSRSRGDSSYEQYF; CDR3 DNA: TGTGCCAGTAGTAGAAGCAGGGGGGACTCCTCCTACGAGCAGTACTTC
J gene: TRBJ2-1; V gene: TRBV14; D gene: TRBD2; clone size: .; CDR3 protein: CASSQQLAGGPRNEQFF; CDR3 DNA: TGTGCCAGCAGCCAACAATTAGCGGGAGGTCCACGTAATGAGCAGTTCTTC
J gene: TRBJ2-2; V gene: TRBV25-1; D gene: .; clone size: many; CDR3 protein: CASRGHPGELFF; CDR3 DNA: TGTGCCAGCAGGGGACACCCCGGGGAGCTGTTTTTT
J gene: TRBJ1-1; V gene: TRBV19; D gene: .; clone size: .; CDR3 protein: CASSIDRGRTTEAFF; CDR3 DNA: TGTGCCAGTAGTATAGATCGGGGGAGAACCACTGAAGCTTTCTTT
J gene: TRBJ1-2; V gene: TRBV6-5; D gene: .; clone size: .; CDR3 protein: CASRPDQGAYGYTF; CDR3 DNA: TGTGCCAGCAGGCCCGACCAAGGGGCTTATGGCTACACCTTC
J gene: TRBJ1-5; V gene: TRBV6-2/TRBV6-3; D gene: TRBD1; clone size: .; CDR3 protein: CASSAGSQGAGGNQPQHF; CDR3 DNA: TGTGCCAGCAGTGCCGGAAGTCAGGGGGCTGGGGGCAATCAGCCCCAGCATTTT
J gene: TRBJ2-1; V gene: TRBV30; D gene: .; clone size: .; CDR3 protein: CAWNPGSPTYNEQFF; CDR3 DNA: TGTGCCTGGAATCCTGGGAGCCCTACCTACAATGAGCAGTTCTTC
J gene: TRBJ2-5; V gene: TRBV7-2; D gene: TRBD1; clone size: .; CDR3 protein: CASSLRQGGRETQYF; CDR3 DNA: TGTGCCAGCAGCCTCCGACAGGGGGGACGGGAGACCCAGTACTTC
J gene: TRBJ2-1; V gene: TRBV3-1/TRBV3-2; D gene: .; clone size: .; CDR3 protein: CASSQAPQVYEQFF; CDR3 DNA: TGTGCCAGCAGCCAAGCGCCCCAGGTCTATGAGCAGTTCTTC
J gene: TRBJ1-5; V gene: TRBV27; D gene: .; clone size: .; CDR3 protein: CASSSTLTGGNQPQHF; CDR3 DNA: TGTGCCAGCAGTTCAACCCTTACAGGAGGCAATCAGCCCCAGCATTTT
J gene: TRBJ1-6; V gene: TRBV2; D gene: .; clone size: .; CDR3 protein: CASSQGMYNSPLHF; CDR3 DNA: TGTGCCAGCAGTCAGGGGATGTATAATTCACCCCTCCACTTT
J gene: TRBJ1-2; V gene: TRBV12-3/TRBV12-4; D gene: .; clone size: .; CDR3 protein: CASSTGGNYGYTF; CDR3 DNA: TGTGCCAGCAGCACGGGGGGGAACTATGGCTACACCTTC
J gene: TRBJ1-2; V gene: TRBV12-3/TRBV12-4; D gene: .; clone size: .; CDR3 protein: CASSSNNYGYTF; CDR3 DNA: TGTGCCAGCAGTTCCAATAACTATGGCTACACCTTC
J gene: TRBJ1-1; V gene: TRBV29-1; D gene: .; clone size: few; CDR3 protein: CSVPWWGHGVEAFF; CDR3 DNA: TGCAGCGTTCCTTGGTGGGGACACGGAGTTGAAGCTTTCTTT
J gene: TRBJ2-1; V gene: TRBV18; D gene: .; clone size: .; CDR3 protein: CASSPPGGKTEVSNEQFF; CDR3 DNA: TGTGCCAGCTCACCACCGGGGGGAAAGACAGAGGTATCCAATGAGCAGTTCTTC
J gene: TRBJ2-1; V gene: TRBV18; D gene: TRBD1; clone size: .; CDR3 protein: CASSPSGQVYNEQFF; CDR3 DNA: TGTGCCAGCTCACCCTCGGGACAGGTCTACAATGAGCAGTTCTTC
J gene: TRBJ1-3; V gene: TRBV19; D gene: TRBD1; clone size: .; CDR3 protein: CASNSVGTDGNTIYF; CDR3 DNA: TGTGCCAGTAACAGCGTCGGGACAGACGGAAACACCATATATTTT